The 24 T cell receptor beta chains presented below share a single source sample, sequenced in a study of blood T cell repertoires in COVID-19. Using immunoSEQ multiplex PCR, the repertoire was profiled, and TCRdb retains in-frame clones only, with some absent. The table includes approximately 300,000 clones, approximately 81% detected once. Sequenced input: PBMCs or T cells enriched from blood (not recorded which). Receptor source: a woman aged 25 to 39 who had been exposed to COVID-19.

This clone was seen a single time. The chain carries TRBV5-1 and TRBJ2-3; no firm D call. Trimming took off 2 bases at V and 2 bases at J, with 6 bases between the two ends. This CDR3 has 13 residues. The germline V gene encodes CDR1 SGHRS and CDR2 YFSETQ. In nucleotides, the CDR3 is TGCGCCAGCAGCTTTGGCATCACAGATACGCAGTATTTT. Protein: CASSFGITDTQYF.

This chain joins TRBV28 and TRBJ2-7; 10 positions agree with TRBD1. V was clipped by 8 bases and J by 6 bases; unmatched bases: 10. CDR1 is MDHEN and CDR2 is SYDVKM in the germline V gene. This CDR3 is 14 amino acids long. As DNA, the CDR3 is TGTGCCAGCCTTCCGGGACAGGGGACGGGCGAGCAGTACTTC. As protein: CASLPGQGTGEQYF. The full variable domain, in which reference TRBV28 and TRBJ2-7 provide the parts outside the CDR3, is DVKVTQSSRYLVKRTGEKVFLECVQDMDHENMFWYRQDPGLGLRLIYFSYDVKMKEKGDIPEGYSVSREKKERFSLILESASTNQTSMYLCASLPGQGTGEQYFGPGTRLTVT.

The V and J genes are TRBV5-1 and TRBJ2-5; 7 nucleotides agree with TRBD2. The germline CDR1 and CDR2 sequences are SGHRS and YFSETQ. J lost 1 base, V lost 0 bases, and 6 bases had no gene match. The CDR3 is 16 residues long. The CDR3 spells CASSLAEGLIQETQYF. Here the CDR3 DNA reads TGCGCCAGCAGCTTGGCAGAGGGACTAATCCAAGAGACCCAGTACTTC.

This chain links TRBV6-5 with TRBJ1-1; maybe TRBD1 (5 bases). The germline V and J ends were trimmed by 11 bases and 5 bases, with 12 bases remaining between them. The CDR3 is 11 amino acids. Germline V gene data show CDR1 as MNHEY and CDR2 as SVGAGI. DNA for the CDR3: TGTGCCGCCCAAGGGGATACTGAAGCTTTCTTT. It codes for CAAQGDTEAFF.

The J gene is TRBJ1-2, the V gene TRBV19; no definite D call. CDR1 and CDR2 from the germline V gene are LNHDA and SQIVND (reference sequence). The germline V and J ends were trimmed by 2 bases and 2 bases, with 12 bases remaining between them. This CDR3 region has 15 residues. The CDR3 loop reads CASSILATRNYGYTF. DNA of the CDR3: TGTGCCAGTAGTATACTCGCGACACGGAACTATGGCTACACCTTC.

Only a few counts were recorded for this clone. The V call is TRBV5-6, the J call TRBJ2-5; 10 nucleotides line up with TRBD1. CDR3 size: 15 residues. The germline V gene encodes CDR1 SGHDT and CDR2 YYEEEE. V was clipped by 0 bases and J by 5 bases; unmatched bases: 4. For the CDR3, the DNA is TGTGCCAGCAGCTTGGGGGGACAGGGGACGGAGACCCAGTACTTC. Amino acids: CASSLGGQGTETQYF.

The gene calls are TRBV10-1 and TRBJ2-5; D may be TRBD1 (6 bases). Germline V CDR1 and CDR2: WNHNN, SYGVQD (reference sequence). V was clipped by 10 bases and J by 1 base, with 19 bases between them. The CDR3 sequence is 15 residues long. CDR3 in amino acids: CATQDPKTGQETQYF. As DNA, the CDR3 is TGCGCCACCCAGGACCCGAAGACAGGCCAAGAGACCCAGTACTTC.

The chain joins TRBV28 to TRBJ1-4; D not certain. Near its end, the DNA agrees better with TRBJ2-2, so the J call may be wrong. Germline loops: CDR1 MDHEN, CDR2 SYDVKM. This CDR3 is built from 15 residues. As DNA, the CDR3 is TGTGCCAGCAGTTTAAGTATGGGATTTAACCGGGAGCTGTTTTTT. This gives the protein CASSLSMGFNRELFF.

The chain links TRBV5-8 to TRBJ2-7, with TRBD2 identical over 8 bases. The CDR3 extends over 14 amino acids. With 1 base clipped from V and 5 bases from J, the junction kept 5 bases outside the gene matches. Germline V CDR1 and CDR2: SGHTS, YDEGEE. The CDR3 sequence is CASSLTSGNNEQYF. Written as DNA, the CDR3 is TGTGCCAGCAGCTTGACTAGCGGTAATAACGAGCAGTACTTC.

V is TRBV9 and J is TRBJ1-4; maybe TRBD1 (5 bases). The CDR3 spans 15 residues. The ends were cut back, 2 bases at V and 5 bases at J, with 13 bases in the middle. Germline CDR1 SGDLS, CDR2 YYNGEE. The CDR3 reads CASSVGGGLNEKLFF. The CDR3, as DNA: TGTGCCAGCAGCGTGGGGGGAGGCCTCAATGAAAAACTGTTTTTT.

V usage is TRBV18 and J usage is TRBJ1-1; 8 bases agree with TRBD1. Germline trimming cut 6 bases from V and 3 bases from J; bases unmatched to any gene: 9. Germline CDR1 and CDR2: KGHSH and LQKENI. CDR3 length: 15 amino acids. The CDR3 sequence is CASSVTTGVDTEAFF. The CDR3, as DNA: TGTGCCAGCTCCGTTACGACAGGGGTAGACACTGAAGCTTTCTTT.

V and J are TRBV5-1 and TRBJ2-1; possibly TRBD2 for D (6 bases). Germline V gives CDR1 SGHRS, CDR2 YFSETQ. The V end was cut by 7 bases, the J end by 6 bases, with 17 bases between. This CDR3 has 14 residues. CDR3: CASRRELVSNEQFF. CDR3 in DNA: TGCGCCAGCCGACGGGAGTTGGTGTCCAATGAGCAGTTCTTC.

The V gene is TRBV27, the J gene TRBJ1-3; no reliable D call. The CDR3 is 16 residues long. Trimming removed 0 bases from V and 0 bases from J, with 9 bases in between. Per the germline V gene, CDR1 is MNHEY and CDR2 is SMNVEV (reference sequence). In DNA, the CDR3 is TGTGCCAGCAGTTTATCGTCGGGGTACTCTGGAAACACCATATATTTT. It yields the protein CASSLSSGYSGNTIYF.

The chain joins TRBV7-8 to TRBJ2-3; 7 bases are a match to TRBD2. Trimming cost V 1 base and J 2 bases; bases outside gene matches: 9. This CDR3 has 17 amino acids. Germline loops: CDR1 SGHVS, CDR2 FQNEAQ. CDR3 region: CASSLVVAGANTDTQYF. CDR3 DNA sequence: TGTGCCAGCAGCTTAGTTGTTGCGGGAGCGAACACAGATACGCAGTATTTT.

In this sample, this clone turned up a few times. The chain joins TRBV11-2 to TRBJ2-7; weak D call: TRBD2 (6 bases). Germline V gene lookup returns CDR1 SGHAT and CDR2 FQNNGV. The CDR3 contains 15 residues. The V end was cut by 1 base, the J end by 2 bases, with 12 bases between. The CDR3 region is CASSLGGVGTYEQYF. The CDR3 DNA follows: TGTGCCAGCAGCTTAGGCGGGGTAGGAACCTACGAGCAGTACTTC.

In this sample, this clone turned up once. At the DNA level, this CDR3 is encoded by other sequences in the same sample as well. The V call is TRBV5-1, the J call TRBJ2-3; 9 nucleotides match TRBD2. This CDR3 region has 14 residues. In germline, CDR1 is SGHRS, CDR2 YFSETQ. Unmatched junction bases numbered 0, after V lost 0 bases and J lost 4 bases. The CDR3 DNA reads as TGCGCCAGCAGCTTGGGCGGGGGGGCAGATACGCAGTATTTT. It translates to CASSLGGGADTQYF. Supplemented by reference TRBV5-1 and TRBJ2-3, the full variable domain reads KAGVTQTPRYLIKTRGQQVTLSCSPISGHRSVSWYQQTPGQGLQFLFEYFSETQRNKGNFPGRFSGRQFSNSRSEMNVSTLELGDSALYLCASSLGGGADTQYFGPGTRLTVL.

CDR3 bases: TGTGCCAGCAGCCAAATCGATGCAGGGGTCGTGAATTCACCCCTCCACTTT. Translation gives CASSQIDAGVVNSPLHF. The V and J genes are TRBV4-2 and TRBJ1-6; possibly TRBD1 for D (6 bases). CDR1 and CDR2 from the germline V gene are LGHNA and YNFKEQ. V was cut by 2 bases and J by 7 bases, with 18 bases left in between. This CDR3 has 17 residues.

The V call is TRBV3-1 (or the pseudogene TRBV3-2), the J call TRBJ1-2, with D hard to call. V was shortened by 1 base and J by 4 bases, with 4 bases between the two germline ends. This CDR3 spans 12 amino acids. CDR1 is LGHDT, CDR2 YNNKEL, per germline (reference sequence). As DNA, the CDR3 is TGTGCCAGCAGCCAAGTCTGCTATGGCTACACCTTC. Translating gives CASSQVCYGYTF.

This clone was seen a few times. This rearrangement joins TRBV28 to TRBJ1-1; D unclear. The V and J ends lost 8 bases and 5 bases respectively, with 12 bases between them. Germline CDR1 is MDHEN and CDR2 is SYDVKM. This CDR3 comprises 12 residues. The DNA for the CDR3 is TGTGCCAGCGAAGCGACCAGAACTGAAGCTTTCTTT. This translates into CASEATRTEAFF.

The sample holds one count of this clone. This chain links TRBV10-3 with TRBJ2-7; D is undetermined. Germline CDR1 is ENHRY and CDR2 is SYGVKD. The CDR3 totals 13 residues. The V end was cut by 3 bases, the J end by 7 bases, with 13 bases between. CDR3 DNA sequence: TGTGCCATCAGTGAAATAGTATCGGGTGAGCAGTACTTC. As protein: CAISEIVSGEQYF.

The V call is TRBV7-2, the J call TRBJ1-2; the match to TRBD1 covers 8 bases. The CDR3 sequence is 15 residues long. CDR1 and CDR2 from the germline V gene are SGHTA and FQGNSA. J lost 7 bases, V lost 0 bases, and 7 bases had no gene match. This CDR3 is CASSLAPTGELGYTF. CDR3 coding DNA: TGTGCCAGCAGCTTAGCCCCGACAGGGGAACTTGGCTACACCTTC.

The chain carries TRBV7-9 and TRBJ2-5; TRBD1 matches at 7 bases. Unmatched junction bases numbered 21, after V lost 5 bases and J lost 9 bases. The CDR3 consists of 17 residues. Germline CDR1 is SEHNR and CDR2 is FQNEAQ (reference sequence). DNA for the CDR3: TGTGCCAGCAGCACTCCGTTTCGACAGGGTGGGACCCTGGCCCAGTACTTC. This gives the protein CASSTPFRQGGTLAQYF.

The genes are TRBV5-4 and TRBJ2-7; D possibly corresponds to TRBD1 (7 bases). The germline V gene encodes CDR1 SGHNT and CDR2 YYREEE (reference sequence). The CDR3 runs to 17 residues. The V end lost 4 bases, the J end lost 6 bases, and 26 bases lay between the germline ends. CDR3 in DNA: TGTGCCAGCAGCGTTGGGGGGCCGGGACAGCCCACTTCCGAGCAGTACTTC. Translated: CASSVGGPGQPTSEQYF.

This clone came up once. The V and J genes are TRBV7-3 and TRBJ2-7; the D gene is possibly TRBD2 (5 bases). Per germline, CDR1 SGHTA and CDR2 FQGTGA. Trimming cost V 0 bases and J 6 bases, with 18 bases left between them. The CDR3 is made up of 16 amino acids. Here the CDR3 DNA reads TGTGCCAGCAGCTTAACGTTAAGATCCGGCGCGGGCGAGCAGTACTTC. Protein sequence: CASSLTLRSGAGEQYF. The complete variable domain, with remaining parts taken from reference TRBV7-3 and TRBJ2-7, reads GAGVSQTPSNKVTEKGKYVELRCDPISGHTALYWYRQSLGQGPEFLIYFQGTGAADDSGLPNDRFFAVRPEGSVSTLKIQRTERGDSAVYLCASSLTLRSGAGEQYFGPGTRLTVT.